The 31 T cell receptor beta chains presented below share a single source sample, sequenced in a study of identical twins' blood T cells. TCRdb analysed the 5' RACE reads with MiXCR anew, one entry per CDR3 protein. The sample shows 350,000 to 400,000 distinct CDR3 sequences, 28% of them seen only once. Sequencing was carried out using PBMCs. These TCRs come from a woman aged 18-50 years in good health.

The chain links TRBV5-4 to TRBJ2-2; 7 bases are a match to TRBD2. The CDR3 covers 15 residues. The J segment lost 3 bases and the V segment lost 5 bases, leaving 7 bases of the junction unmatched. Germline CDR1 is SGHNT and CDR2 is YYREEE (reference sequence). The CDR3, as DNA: TGTGCCAGCAGTCCCGATAGCGGGTACACCGGGGAGCTGTTTTTT. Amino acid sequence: CASSPDSGYTGELFF.

The CDR3 DNA sequence: TGTGCCAGCAGCCTGACCAGGACAGACGAAAAACTGTTTTTT. Translation gives CASSLTRTDEKLFF. This sequence joins TRBV7-8 and TRBJ1-4; TRBD1 is a possible D gene (6 bases). Trimming took 5 bases from V and 8 from J, leaving 15 bases between them. This CDR3 contains 14 residues. CDR1 is SGHVS and CDR2 is FQNEAQ in the germline V gene.

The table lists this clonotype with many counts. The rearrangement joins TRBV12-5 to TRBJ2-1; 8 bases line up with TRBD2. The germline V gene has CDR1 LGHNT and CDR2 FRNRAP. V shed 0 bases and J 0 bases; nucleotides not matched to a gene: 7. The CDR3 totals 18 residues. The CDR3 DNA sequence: TGTGCTAGTGGTTTGGTTCCGGACGGGACTAGCTCCTACAATGAGCAGTTCTTC. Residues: CASGLVPDGTSSYNEQFF.

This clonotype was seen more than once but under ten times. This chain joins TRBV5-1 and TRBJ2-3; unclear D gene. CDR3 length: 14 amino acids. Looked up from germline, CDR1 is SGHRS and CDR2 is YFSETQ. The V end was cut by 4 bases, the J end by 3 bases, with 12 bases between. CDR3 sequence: CASSPDALTDTQYF. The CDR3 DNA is TGCGCCAGCAGCCCGGACGCCCTTACAGATACGCAGTATTTT.

The CDR3 sequence: CASTIGSGAEAFF. The CDR3 bases are TGTGCCAGCACCATTGGTTCAGGCGCTGAAGCTTTCTTT. This chain connects TRBV27 to TRBJ1-1; no firm D call. Germline CDR1 MNHEY, CDR2 SMNVEV (reference sequence). V was shortened by 7 bases and J by 6 bases, with 15 bases between the two germline ends. This CDR3 comprises 13 residues.

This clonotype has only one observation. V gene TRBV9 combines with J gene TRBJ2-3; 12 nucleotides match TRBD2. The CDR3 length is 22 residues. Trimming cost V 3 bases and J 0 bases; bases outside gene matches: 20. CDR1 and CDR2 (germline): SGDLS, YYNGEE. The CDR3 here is CASSAEIGGSLAGGTSTDTQYF. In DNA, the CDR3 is TGTGCCAGCAGCGCCGAAATAGGGGGGTCACTAGCGGGGGGCACAAGCACAGATACGCAGTATTTT.

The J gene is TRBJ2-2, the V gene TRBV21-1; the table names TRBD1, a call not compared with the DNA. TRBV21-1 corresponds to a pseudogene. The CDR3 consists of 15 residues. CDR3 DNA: TGTGCCAGCAGCAGATCGACAGGGGCCGACGGGGAGCTGTTTTTT. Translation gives CASSRSTGADGELFF.

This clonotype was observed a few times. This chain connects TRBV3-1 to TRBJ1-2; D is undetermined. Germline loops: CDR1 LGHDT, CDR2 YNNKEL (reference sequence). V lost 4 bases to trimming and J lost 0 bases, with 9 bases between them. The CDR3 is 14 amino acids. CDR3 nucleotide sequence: TGTGCCAGCAGCCCCGAATTAGCTAACTATGGCTACACCTTC. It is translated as CASSPELANYGYTF.

CDR3 in amino acids: CASVAGRATYEQYF. The CDR3 DNA reads TGCGCCAGCGTGGCCGGTCGCGCGACCTACGAGCAGTACTTC. The chain is built from TRBV23-1 and TRBJ2-7; unclear D gene. TRBV23-1 is an ORF for which the function is uncertain. The V end was cut by 8 bases, the J end by 2 bases, with 16 bases between. The length of the CDR3 is 14 residues.

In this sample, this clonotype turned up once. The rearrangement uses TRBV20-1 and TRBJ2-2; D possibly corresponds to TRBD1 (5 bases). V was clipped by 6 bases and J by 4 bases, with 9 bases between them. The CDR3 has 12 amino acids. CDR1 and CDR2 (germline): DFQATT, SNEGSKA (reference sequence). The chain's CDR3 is CSADIRTGELFF. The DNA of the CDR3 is TGCAGTGCGGACATCCGCACCGGGGAGCTGTTTTTT.

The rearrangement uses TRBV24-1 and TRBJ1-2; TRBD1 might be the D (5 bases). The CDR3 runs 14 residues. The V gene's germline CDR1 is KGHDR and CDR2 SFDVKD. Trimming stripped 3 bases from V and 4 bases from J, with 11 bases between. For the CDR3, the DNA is TGTGCCACCAGTGATAACACAGGTGCCTATGGCTACACCTTC. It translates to CATSDNTGAYGYTF.

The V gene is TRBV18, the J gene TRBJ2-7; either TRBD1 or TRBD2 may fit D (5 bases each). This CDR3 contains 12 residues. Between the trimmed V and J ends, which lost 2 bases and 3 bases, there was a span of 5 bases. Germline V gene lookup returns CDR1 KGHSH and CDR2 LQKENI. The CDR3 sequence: CASSPGGYEQYF. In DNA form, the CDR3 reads TGTGCCAGCTCACCAGGGGGCTACGAGCAGTACTTC.

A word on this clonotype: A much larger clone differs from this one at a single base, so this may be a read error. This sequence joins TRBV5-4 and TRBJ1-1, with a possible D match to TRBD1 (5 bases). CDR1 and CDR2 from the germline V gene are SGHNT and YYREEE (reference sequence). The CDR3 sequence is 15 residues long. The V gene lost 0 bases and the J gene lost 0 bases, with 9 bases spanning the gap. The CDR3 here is CASSLGRGMNTEAFF. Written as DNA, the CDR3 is TGTGCCAGCAGCTTGGGAAGGGGCATGAACACTGAAGCTTTCTTT. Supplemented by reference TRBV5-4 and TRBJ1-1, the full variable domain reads ETGVTQSPTHLIKTRGQQVTLRCSSQSGHNTVSWYQQALGQGPQFIFQYYREEENGRGNFPPRFSGLQFPNYSSELNVNALELDDSALYLCASSLGRGMNTEAFFGQGTRLTVV.

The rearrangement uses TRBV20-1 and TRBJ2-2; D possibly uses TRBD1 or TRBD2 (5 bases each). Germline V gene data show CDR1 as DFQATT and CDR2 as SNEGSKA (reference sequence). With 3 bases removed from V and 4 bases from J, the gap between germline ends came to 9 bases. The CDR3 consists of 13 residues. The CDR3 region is CSARRDGTGELFF. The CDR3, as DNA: TGCAGTGCTAGGAGGGACGGCACCGGGGAGCTGTTTTTT.

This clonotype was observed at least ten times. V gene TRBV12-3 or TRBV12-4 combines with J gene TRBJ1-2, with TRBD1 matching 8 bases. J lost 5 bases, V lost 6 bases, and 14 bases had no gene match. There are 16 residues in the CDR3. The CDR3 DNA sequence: TGTGCCAGCAGCGGAGGAGCCGGGACAGGCCCTTATGGCTACACCTTC. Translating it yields CASSGGAGTGPYGYTF.

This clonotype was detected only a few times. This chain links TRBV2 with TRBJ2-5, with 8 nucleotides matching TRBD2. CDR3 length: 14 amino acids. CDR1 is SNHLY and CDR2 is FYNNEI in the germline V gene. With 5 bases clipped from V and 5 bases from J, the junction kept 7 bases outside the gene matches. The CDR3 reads CASSFSGLGETQYF. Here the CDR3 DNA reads TGTGCCAGCAGTTTTTCGGGACTAGGGGAGACCCAGTACTTC.

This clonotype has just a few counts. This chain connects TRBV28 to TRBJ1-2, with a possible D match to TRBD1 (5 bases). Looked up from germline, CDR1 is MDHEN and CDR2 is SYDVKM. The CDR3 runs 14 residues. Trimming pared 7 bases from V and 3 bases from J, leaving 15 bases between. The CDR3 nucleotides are TGTGCCAGCAATCCACCCGGGACCTACTATGGCTACACCTTC. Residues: CASNPPGTYYGYTF.

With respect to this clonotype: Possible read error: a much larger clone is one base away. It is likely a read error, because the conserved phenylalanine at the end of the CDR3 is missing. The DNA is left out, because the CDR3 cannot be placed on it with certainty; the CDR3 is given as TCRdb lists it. CDR3 region: CATSDFPPCRRGGPDFS. The V call is TRBV24-1, the J call TRBJ1-1. From its first to its last residue, the CDR3 has 17 amino acids. Germline V gives CDR1 KGHDR, CDR2 SFDVKD.

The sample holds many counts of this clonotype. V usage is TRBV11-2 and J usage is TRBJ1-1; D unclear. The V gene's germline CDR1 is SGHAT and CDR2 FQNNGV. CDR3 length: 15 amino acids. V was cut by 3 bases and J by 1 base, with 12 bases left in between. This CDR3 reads CASSFIATANTEAFF. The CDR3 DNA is TGTGCCAGCAGCTTTATCGCAACGGCGAACACTGAAGCTTTCTTT.

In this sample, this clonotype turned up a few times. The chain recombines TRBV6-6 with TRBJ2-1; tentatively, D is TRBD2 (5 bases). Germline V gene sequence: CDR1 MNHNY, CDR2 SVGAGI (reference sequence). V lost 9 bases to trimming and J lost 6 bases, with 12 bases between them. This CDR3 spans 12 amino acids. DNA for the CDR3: TGTGCCAGTGAGAGGGCCCCCAATGAGCAGTTCTTC. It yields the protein CASERAPNEQFF.

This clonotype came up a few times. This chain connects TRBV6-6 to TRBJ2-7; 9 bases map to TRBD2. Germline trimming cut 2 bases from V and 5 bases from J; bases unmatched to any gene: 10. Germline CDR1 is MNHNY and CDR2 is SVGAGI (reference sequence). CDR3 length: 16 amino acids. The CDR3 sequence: CASSYGTAGGSHEQYF. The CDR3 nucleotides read TGTGCCAGCAGTTACGGGACAGCGGGGGGATCCCACGAGCAGTACTTC.

CDR3 DNA: TGTGCCAGCAATACGGGACGGCTTGCCGGGAACACTGAAGCTTTCTTT. Its translation: CASNTGRLAGNTEAFF. The chain joins TRBV6-5 to TRBJ1-1, with D possibly TRBD1 on 5 matching bases. Germline CDR1 reads MNHEY; CDR2 reads SVGAGI. V was cut by 7 bases and J by 1 base, with 19 bases left in between. CDR3 length equals 16 residues.

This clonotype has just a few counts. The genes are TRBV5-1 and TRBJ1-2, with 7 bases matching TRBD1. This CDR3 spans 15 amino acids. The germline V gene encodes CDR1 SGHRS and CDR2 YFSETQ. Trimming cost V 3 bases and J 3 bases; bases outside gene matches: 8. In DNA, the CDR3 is TGCGCCAGCAGCTATGTGGGGACAGACGACTATGGCTACACCTTC. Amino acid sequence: CASSYVGTDDYGYTF.

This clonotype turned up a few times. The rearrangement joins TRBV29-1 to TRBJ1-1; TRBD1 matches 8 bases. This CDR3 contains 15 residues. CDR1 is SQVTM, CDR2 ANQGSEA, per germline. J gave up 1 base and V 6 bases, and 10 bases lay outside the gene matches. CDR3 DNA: TGCAGCGTCTCGCGGGGACAGGCCCGGAACACTGAAGCTTTCTTT. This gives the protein CSVSRGQARNTEAFF. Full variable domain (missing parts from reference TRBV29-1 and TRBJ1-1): SAVISQKPSRDICQRGTSLTIQCQVDSQVTMMFWYRQQPGQSLTLIATANQGSEATYESGFVIDKFPISRPNLTFSTLTVSNMSPEDSSIYLCSVSRGQARNTEAFFGQGTRLTVV.

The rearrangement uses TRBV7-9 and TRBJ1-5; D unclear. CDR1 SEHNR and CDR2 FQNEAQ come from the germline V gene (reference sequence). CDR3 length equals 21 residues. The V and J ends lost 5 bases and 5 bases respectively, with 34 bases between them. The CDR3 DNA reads TGTGCCAGCAGCCCTAGGTGGGTGGTTTTGAAAAGGCAACTGCTACATCAGCCCCAGCATTTT. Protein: CASSPRWVVLKRQLLHQPQHF.

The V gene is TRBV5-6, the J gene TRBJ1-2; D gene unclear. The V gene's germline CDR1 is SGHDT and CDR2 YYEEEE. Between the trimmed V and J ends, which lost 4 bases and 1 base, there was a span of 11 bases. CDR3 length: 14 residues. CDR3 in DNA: TGTGCCAGCAGCCCGGCTTTAGATAACTATGGCTACACCTTC. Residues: CASSPALDNYGYTF.

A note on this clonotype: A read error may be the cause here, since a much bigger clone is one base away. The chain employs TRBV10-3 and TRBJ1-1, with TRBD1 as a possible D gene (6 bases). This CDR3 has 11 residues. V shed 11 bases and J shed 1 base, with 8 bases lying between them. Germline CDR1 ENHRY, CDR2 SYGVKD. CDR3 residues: CAAGQNTEAFF. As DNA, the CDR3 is TGTGCCGCGGGACAGAACACTGAAGCTTTCTTT.

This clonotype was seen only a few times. The CDR3 bases are TGCGCCAGCAGCTTGACCGTCACCGGGGAGCTGTTTTTT. It is translated as CASSLTVTGELFF. This rearrangement joins TRBV5-1 to TRBJ2-2; D is unclear. V was clipped by 1 base and J by 4 bases, with 5 bases between them. The CDR3 is 13 amino acids. From germline, CDR1 is SGHRS and CDR2 YFSETQ. Supplemented by reference TRBV5-1 and TRBJ2-2, the full variable domain reads KAGVTQTPRYLIKTRGQQVTLSCSPISGHRSVSWYQQTPGQGLQFLFEYFSETQRNKGNFPGRFSGRQFSNSRSEMNVSTLELGDSALYLCASSLTVTGELFFGEGSRLTVL.

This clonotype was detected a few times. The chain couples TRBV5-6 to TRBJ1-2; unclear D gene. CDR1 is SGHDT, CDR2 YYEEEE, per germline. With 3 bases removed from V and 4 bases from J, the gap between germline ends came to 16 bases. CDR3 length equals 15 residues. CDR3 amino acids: CASSSQLVILYGYTF. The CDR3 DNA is TGTGCCAGCAGCTCGCAGTTGGTGATCCTCTATGGCTACACCTTC.

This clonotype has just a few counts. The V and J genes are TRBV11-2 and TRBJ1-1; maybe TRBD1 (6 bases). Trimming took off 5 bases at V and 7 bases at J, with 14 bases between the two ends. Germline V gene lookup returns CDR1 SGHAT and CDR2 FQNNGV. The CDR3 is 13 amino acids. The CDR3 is CASSTQGRSEAFF. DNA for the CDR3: TGTGCCAGCAGCACACAGGGTAGAAGTGAAGCTTTCTTT.

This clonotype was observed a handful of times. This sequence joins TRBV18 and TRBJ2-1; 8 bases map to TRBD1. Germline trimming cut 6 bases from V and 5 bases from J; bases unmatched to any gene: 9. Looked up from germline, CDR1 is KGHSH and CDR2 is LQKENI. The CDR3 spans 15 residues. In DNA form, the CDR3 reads TGTGCCAGCTCCCCGGACAGGGACTTCCACAATGAGCAGTTCTTC. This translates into CASSPDRDFHNEQFF.